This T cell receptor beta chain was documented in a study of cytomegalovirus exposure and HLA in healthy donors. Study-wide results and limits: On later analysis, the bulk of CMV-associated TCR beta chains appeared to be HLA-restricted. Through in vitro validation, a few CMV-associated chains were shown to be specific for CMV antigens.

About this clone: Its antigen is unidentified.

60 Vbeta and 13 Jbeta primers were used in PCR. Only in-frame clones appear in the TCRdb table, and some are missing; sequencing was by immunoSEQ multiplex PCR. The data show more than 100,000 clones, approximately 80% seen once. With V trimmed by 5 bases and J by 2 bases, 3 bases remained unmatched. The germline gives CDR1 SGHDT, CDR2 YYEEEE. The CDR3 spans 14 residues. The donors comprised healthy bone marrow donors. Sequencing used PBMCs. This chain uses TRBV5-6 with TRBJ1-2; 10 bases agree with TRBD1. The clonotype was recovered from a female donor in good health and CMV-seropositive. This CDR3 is CASREGQGNYGYTF. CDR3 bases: TGTGCCAGCAGGGAGGGACAGGGGAACTATGGCTACACCTTC. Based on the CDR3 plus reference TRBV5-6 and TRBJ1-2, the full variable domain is DAGVTQSPTHLIKTRGQQVTLRCSPKSGHDTVSWYQQALGQGPQFIFQYYEEEERQRGNFPDRFSGHQFPNYSSELNVNALLLGDSALYLCASREGQGNYGYTFGSGTRLTVV.